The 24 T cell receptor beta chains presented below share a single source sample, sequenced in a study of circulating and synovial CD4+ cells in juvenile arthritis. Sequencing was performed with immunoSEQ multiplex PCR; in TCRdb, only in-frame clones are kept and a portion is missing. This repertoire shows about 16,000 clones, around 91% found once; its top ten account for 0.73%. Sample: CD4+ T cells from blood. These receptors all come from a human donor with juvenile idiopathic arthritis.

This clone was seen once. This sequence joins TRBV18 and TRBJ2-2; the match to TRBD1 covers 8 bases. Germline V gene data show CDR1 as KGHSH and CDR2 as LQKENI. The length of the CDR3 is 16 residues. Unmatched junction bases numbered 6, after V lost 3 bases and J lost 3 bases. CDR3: CASSPPRQGYTGELFF. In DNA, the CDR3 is TGTGCCAGCTCACCCCCCAGACAGGGGTACACCGGGGAGCTGTTTTTT. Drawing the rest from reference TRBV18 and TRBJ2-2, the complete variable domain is NAGVMQNPRHLVRRRGQEARLRCSPMKGHSHVYWYRQLPEEGLKFMVYLQKENIIDESGMPKERFSAEFPKEGPSILRIQQVVRGDSAAYFCASSPPRQGYTGELFFGEGSRLTVL.

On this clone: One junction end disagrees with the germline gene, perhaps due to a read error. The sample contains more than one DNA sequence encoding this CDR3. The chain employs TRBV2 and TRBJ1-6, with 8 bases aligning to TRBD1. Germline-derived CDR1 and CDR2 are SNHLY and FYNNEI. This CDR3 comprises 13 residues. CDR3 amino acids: CASTNRGNSPLHF. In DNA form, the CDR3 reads TGTGCCAGCACAAACAGGGGGAATTCCCCCCTCCACTTT.

CDR3 sequence (DNA): TGTGCCACCGAGGGACAGGGCTATGGCTACACCTTC. It is translated as CATEGQGYGYTF. The rearrangement uses TRBV6-5 and TRBJ1-2, with TRBD1 matching over 9 bases. V shed 10 bases and J 4 bases; nucleotides not matched to a gene: 4. The CDR3 runs 12 residues. Germline values: CDR1 MNHEY, CDR2 SVGAGI.

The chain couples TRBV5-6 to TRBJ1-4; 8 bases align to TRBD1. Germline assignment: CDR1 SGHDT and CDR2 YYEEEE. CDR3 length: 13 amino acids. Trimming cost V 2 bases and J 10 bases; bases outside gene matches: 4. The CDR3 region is CASSFDRGRKLFF. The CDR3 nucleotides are TGTGCCAGCAGCTTTGACAGGGGAAGAAAACTGTTTTTT.

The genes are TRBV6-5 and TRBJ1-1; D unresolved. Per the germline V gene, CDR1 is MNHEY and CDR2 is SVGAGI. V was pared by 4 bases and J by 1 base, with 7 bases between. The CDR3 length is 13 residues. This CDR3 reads CASSSNTNTEAFF. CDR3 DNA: TGTGCCAGCAGTTCCAACACGAACACTGAAGCTTTCTTT.

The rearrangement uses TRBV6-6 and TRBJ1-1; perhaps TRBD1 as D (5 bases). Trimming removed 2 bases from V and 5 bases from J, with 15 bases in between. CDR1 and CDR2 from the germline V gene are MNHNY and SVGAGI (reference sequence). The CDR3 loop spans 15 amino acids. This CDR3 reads CASSYPTGGGTEAFF. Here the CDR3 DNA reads TGTGCCAGCAGTTACCCAACAGGCGGAGGGACTGAAGCTTTCTTT.

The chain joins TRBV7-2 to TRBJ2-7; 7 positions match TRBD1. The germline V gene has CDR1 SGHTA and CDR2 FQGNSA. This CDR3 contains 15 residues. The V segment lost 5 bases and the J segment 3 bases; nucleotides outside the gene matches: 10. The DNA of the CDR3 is TGTGCCAGCAGCGAGGGACAGCTCTCCGTCTACGAGCAGTACTTC. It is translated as CASSEGQLSVYEQYF. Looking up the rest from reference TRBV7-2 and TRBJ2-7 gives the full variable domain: GAGVSQSPSNKVTEKGKDVELRCDPISGHTALYWYRQSLGQGLEFLIYFQGNSAPDKSGLPSDRFSAERTGGSVSTLTIQRTQQEDSAVYLCASSEGQLSVYEQYFGPGTRLTVT.

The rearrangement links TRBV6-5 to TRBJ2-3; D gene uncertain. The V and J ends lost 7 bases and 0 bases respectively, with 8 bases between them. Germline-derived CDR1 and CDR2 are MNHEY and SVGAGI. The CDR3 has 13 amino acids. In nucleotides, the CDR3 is TGTGCCAGCACCGCGGATAGCACAGATACGCAGTATTTT. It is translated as CASTADSTDTQYF.

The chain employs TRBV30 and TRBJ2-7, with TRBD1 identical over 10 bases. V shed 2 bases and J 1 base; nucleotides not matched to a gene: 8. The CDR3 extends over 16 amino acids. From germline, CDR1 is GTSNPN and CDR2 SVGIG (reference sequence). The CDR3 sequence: CAWSSVWTGGSYEQYF. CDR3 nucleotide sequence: TGTGCCTGGAGTAGTGTTTGGACAGGGGGATCCTACGAGCAGTACTTC.

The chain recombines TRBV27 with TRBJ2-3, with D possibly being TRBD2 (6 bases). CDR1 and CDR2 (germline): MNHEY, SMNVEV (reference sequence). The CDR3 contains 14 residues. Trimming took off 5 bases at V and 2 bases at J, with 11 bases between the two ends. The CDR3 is CASSRTGVTDTQYF. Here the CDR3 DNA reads TGTGCCAGCAGTAGGACGGGGGTCACAGATACGCAGTATTTT.

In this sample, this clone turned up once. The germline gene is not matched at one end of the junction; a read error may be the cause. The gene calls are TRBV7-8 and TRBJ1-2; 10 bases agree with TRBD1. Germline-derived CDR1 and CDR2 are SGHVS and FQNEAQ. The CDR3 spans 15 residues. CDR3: CASSLAGTGVGGYTF. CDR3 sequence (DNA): TGTGCCAGCAGCCTAGCCGGGACAGGGGTTGGGGGCTACACCTTC.

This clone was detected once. The CDR3 protein is CASSKAGTLEAFF. CDR3 sequence (DNA): TGTGCCAGCAGCAAGGCAGGGACTTTGGAAGCTTTCTTT. The gene calls are TRBV7-9 and TRBJ1-1; D possibly corresponds to TRBD1 (5 bases). The V end lost 5 bases, the J end lost 8 bases, and 15 bases lay between the germline ends. The CDR3 is made up of 13 amino acids. From germline, CDR1 is SEHNR and CDR2 FQNEAQ (reference sequence).

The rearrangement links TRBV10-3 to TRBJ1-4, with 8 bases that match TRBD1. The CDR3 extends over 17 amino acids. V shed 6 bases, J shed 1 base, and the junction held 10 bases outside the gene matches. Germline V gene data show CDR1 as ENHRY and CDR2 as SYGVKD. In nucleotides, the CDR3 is TGTGCCATCAGCGCGCCAGGGGGCCCAGGAACTAATGAAAAACTGTTTTTT. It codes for CAISAPGGPGTNEKLFF.

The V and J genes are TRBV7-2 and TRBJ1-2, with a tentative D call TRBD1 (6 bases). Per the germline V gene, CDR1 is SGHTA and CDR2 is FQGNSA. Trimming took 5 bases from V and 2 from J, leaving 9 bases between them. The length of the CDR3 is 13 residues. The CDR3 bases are TGTGCCAGCAGCCGAGGGGGAAACTATGGCTACACCTTC. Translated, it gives CASSRGGNYGYTF.

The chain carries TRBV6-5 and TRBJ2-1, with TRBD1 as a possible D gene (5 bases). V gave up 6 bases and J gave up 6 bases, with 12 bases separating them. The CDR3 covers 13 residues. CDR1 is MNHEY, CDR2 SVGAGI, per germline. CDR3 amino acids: CASRSRQINEQFF. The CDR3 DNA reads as TGTGCCAGCAGATCCCGACAGATCAATGAGCAGTTCTTC.

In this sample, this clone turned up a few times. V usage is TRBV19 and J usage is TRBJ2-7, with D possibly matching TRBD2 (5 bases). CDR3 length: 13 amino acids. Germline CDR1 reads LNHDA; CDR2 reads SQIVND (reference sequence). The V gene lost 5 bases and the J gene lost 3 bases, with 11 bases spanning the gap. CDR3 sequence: CASSSRRDYEQYF. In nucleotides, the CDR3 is TGTGCCAGTAGTTCCCGACGGGACTACGAGCAGTACTTC.

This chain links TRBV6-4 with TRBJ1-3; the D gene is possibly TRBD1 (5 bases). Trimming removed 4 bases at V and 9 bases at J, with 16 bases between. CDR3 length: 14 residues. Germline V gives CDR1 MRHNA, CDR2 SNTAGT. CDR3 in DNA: TGTGCCAGCAGTGGAGCCAGGGAGGGATGCACCATATATTTT. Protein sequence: CASSGAREGCTIYF.

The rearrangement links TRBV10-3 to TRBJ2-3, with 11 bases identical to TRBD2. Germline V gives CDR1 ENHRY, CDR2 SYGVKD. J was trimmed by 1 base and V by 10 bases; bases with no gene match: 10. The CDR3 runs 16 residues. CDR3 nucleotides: TGTGCCACCGGCACTAGCGGGAGCGGCCGCACAGATACGCAGTATTTT. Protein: CATGTSGSGRTDTQYF.

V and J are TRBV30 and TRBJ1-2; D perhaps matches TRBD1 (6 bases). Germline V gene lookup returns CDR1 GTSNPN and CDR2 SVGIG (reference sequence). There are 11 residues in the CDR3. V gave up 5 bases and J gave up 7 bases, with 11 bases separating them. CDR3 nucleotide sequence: TGTGCCTGGGACAGGTTAAGTGGCTACACCTTC. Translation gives CAWDRLSGYTF.

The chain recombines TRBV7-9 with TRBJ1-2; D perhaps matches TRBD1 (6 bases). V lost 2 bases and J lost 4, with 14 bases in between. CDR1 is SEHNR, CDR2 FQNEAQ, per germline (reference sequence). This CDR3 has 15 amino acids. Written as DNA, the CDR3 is TGTGCCAGCAGCTTAACAACAGGGATCGGCTATGGCTACACCTTC. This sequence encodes CASSLTTGIGYGYTF.

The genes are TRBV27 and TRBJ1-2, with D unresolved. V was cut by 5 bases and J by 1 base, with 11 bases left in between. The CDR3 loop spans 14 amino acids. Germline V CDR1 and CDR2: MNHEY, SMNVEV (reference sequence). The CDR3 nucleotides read TGTGCCAGCAGTCCGCCGCGGAATAACTATGGCTACACCTTC. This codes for CASSPPRNNYGYTF.

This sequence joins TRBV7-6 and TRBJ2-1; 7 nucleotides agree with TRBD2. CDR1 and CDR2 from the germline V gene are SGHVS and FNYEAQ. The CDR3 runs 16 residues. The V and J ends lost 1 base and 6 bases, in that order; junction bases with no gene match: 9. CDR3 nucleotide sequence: TGTGCCAGCAGCTTAGAACGTGGGAGGGCCGTCAATGAGCAGTTCTTC. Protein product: CASSLERGRAVNEQFF.

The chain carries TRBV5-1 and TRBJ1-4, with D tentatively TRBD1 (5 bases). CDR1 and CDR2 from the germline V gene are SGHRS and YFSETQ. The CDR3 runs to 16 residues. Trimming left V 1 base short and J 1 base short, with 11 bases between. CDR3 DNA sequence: TGCGCCAGCAGCTTGTATTCGGGGGAAACTAATGAAAAACTGTTTTTT. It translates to CASSLYSGETNEKLFF.

CDR3 in amino acids: CSVEAPWTRPNYGYTF. CDR3 in DNA: TGCAGCGTTGAAGCCCCTTGGACACGGCCTAACTATGGCTACACCTTC. This sequence joins TRBV29-1 and TRBJ1-2, with a weak D call TRBD1 (5 bases). From germline, CDR1 is SQVTM and CDR2 ANQGSEA. The CDR3 covers 16 residues. Trimming took off 1 base at V and 0 bases at J, with 15 bases between the two ends.